This T cell receptor beta chain was captured in a study of T cells after posttransplantation cyclophosphamide. Cyclophosphamide on days +3 and +4 followed busulfan-fludarabine conditioning and a marrow graft. General observations from the study: Skin or GI-infiltrating T cells shared few TRB sequences with blood.

Germline trimming cut 4 bases from V and 1 base from J; bases unmatched to any gene: 6. Germline assignment: CDR1 SGHRS and CDR2 YFSETQ. The CDR3 runs to 15 residues. Produced via immunoSEQ multiplex PCR; TCRdb's table is partial and in-frame only. This table holds roughly 8,300 clones, approximately 80% found once. For this clone: Its antigen remains unknown.

This clonotype was sampled from a female patient aged 35 to 55 who received an allogeneic stem cell transplant from a related donor, was CMV-positive, and had no GVHD. Among the T cells, some may be from the graft donor. The specimen was CD4+ T cells sorted from blood, collected about 1,200 days after allogeneic stem cell transplant with posttransplant cyclophosphamide. The genes are TRBV5-1 and TRBJ2-3; 7 bases are a match to TRBD2. The CDR3 DNA reads TGCGCCAGCAGCCCGGGGGGAAGGGGCACAGATACGCAGTATTTT. This gives the protein CASSPGGRGTDTQYF.